The clone carrying this TCR beta chain occurred many times. The antigen is undetermined. The entry originates in a study of T cell repertoires in cytomegalovirus infection. The CDR3 is 14 amino acids. V was clipped by 6 bases and J by 10 bases; unmatched bases: 7. Using its own MiXCR run on the reads, TCRdb lists one record per CDR3 protein. The data contain approximately 1,000,000 distinct CDR3 sequences, roughly 30% of them singletons. The chain is built from TRBV12-3 or TRBV12-4 and TRBJ1-6; TRBD1 matches 9 bases. The TCR comes from a human donor in good health (CMV status not recorded). Some clones in this sample may be carry-over from other donors' samples. The sample consisted of cultured CD8+ T cells from PBMCs, taken from culture after CMV antigen stimulation. The CDR3 sequence: CASSLGQGKSPLHF. As DNA, the CDR3 is TGTGCCAGCAGCCTGGGACAGGGCAAATCACCCCTCCACTTT.